The rows below give T cell receptor beta chains drawn from one sample of a study of cytomegalovirus exposure and HLA in healthy donors. Only in-frame clones appear in the TCRdb table, and some are missing; sequencing was by immunoSEQ multiplex PCR. The sample lists around 300,000 clones, 87% occurring once. The sequenced sample consisted of PBMCs. These receptors were obtained from a woman aged 25 to 45 in good health and CMV-seropositive. CDR3s include the opening cysteine and the closing phenylalanine or tryptophan. The D gene is left open where the match is weak. Size is stated for part of the rows, as once, few or many counts, or as a class when the clone is expanded.

clone size | J gene | V gene | D gene | CDR3 protein | CDR3 DNA
. | TRBJ2-7 | TRBV4-1 | TRBD2 | CASRDTASGGGPYEQYF | TGCGCCAGCAGGGACACCGCTAGCGGGGGGGGACCGTACGAGCAGTACTTC
once | TRBJ1-2 | TRBV28 | . | CASRRPGRTYGYTF | TGTGCCAGCAGGCGTCCGGGACGGACCTATGGCTACACCTTC
. | TRBJ2-2 | TRBV4-2 | TRBD2 | CASSQESSGGNTGELFF | TGTGCCAGCAGCCAAGAGTCTAGCGGGGGGAACACCGGGGAGCTGTTTTTT
few | TRBJ2-7 | TRBV6-6 | TRBD1 | CASIRTGGSYEQYF | TGTGCCAGCATACGGACAGGGGGCTCCTACGAGCAGTACTTC
. | TRBJ2-1 | TRBV6-5 | . | CASFRGNEQFF | TGTGCCAGCTTCAGGGGCAATGAGCAGTTCTTC
. | TRBJ1-1 | TRBV28 | TRBD1 | CASTRTGAGIGAFF | TGTGCCAGCACCCGGACAGGGGCCGGTATAGGAGCTTTCTTT
. | TRBJ2-7 | TRBV7-6 | TRBD1 | CASSSWTGKGPYEQYF | TGTGCCAGCAGCTCATGGACAGGAAAGGGACCCTACGAGCAGTACTTC
. | TRBJ1-4 | TRBV6-5 | . | CASSSRPDEKLFF | TGTGCCAGCAGTTCTCGTCCAGATGAAAAACTGTTTTTT
. | TRBJ1-2 | TRBV28 | . | CASSLPPRMDGYTF | TGTGCCAGCAGCCTGCCTCCAAGGATGGATGGCTACACCTTC
. | TRBJ2-7 | TRBV6-5 | TRBD1 | CASSFAGTGRYEQYF | TGTGCCAGCAGTTTTGCCGGGACAGGGCGGTACGAGCAGTACTTC
. | TRBJ1-1 | TRBV15 | . | CATSGHREPNTEAFF | TGTGCCACCAGCGGTCACAGGGAACCAAACACTGAAGCTTTCTTT
. | TRBJ2-1 | TRBV27 | TRBD2 | CASRGGRTYNEQFF | TGTGCCAGTCGCGGGGGTCGGACCTACAATGAGCAGTTCTTC
. | TRBJ1-6 | TRBV25-1 | . | CASRNSGTRGSPLHF | TGTGCCAGCAGAAACTCCGGGACAAGGGGTTCACCCCTCCACTTT
. | TRBJ2-3 | TRBV2 | . | CASSAFAGSTDTQYF | TGTGCCAGCAGTGCCTTTGCGGGGAGCACAGATACGCAGTATTTT
. | TRBJ2-7 | TRBV5-1 | . | CASSFRGQQYF | TGCGCCAGCAGCTTCAGGGGCCAGCAGTACTTC
. | TRBJ2-1 | TRBV6-6 | . | CASTLGGNEQFF | TGTGCCAGCACCCTTGGAGGGAATGAGCAGTTCTTC
. | TRBJ2-7 | TRBV6-1 | . | CASSGGLSYEQYF | TGTGCCAGCAGTGGTGGCCTTTCCTACGAGCAGTACTTC
. | TRBJ2-2 | TRBV4-3 | TRBD2 | CASSQLGRGLGNTGELFF | TGCGCCAGCAGCCAGCTCGGTCGAGGACTAGGAAACACCGGGGAGCTGTTTTTT
many | TRBJ2-1 | TRBV7-3 | TRBD2 | CASSLDRGDEQFF | TGTGCCAGCAGCTTAGACCGGGGGGATGAGCAGTTCTTC
. | TRBJ1-3 | TRBV30 | TRBD1 | CAWSVKTGVGNTIYF | TGTGCCTGGAGTGTAAAGACAGGGGTCGGAAACACCATATATTTT
. | TRBJ2-1 | TRBV5-4 | TRBD2 | CASSLALAGSQNEQFF | TGTGCCAGCAGCTTGGCACTAGCGGGGTCACAAAATGAGCAGTTCTTC
. | TRBJ2-6 | TRBV5-7 | . | CASSPWDFPSGANVLTF | TGTGCCAGCAGCCCCTGGGACTTCCCGTCTGGGGCCAACGTCCTGACTTTC
. | TRBJ2-7 | TRBV4-3 | . | CASSQDASLYEQYF | TGCGCCAGCAGCCAAGATGCATCACTTTACGAGCAGTACTTC
once | TRBJ1-1 | TRBV11-3 | . | CASSAAGGDTEAFF | TGTGCCAGCAGCGCCGCGGGTGGTGACACTGAAGCTTTCTTT
. | TRBJ1-2 | TRBV5-6 | TRBD1 | CASSLTRTGGGGYGYTF | TGTGCCAGCAGCTTGACCAGGACAGGGGGAGGTGGCTATGGCTACACCTTC
. | TRBJ2-3 | TRBV27 | TRBD1 | CASSSRDRAVSSTDTQYF | TGTGCCAGCAGTTCCCGGGACAGGGCCGTAAGTAGCACAGATACGCAGTATTTT
. | TRBJ2-5 | TRBV29-1 | . | CSGGMETQYF | TGCAGCGGCGGGATGGAGACCCAGTACTTC
. | TRBJ1-3 | TRBV7-6 | TRBD1 | CASSPQQGGDGNTIYF | TGTGCCAGCAGCCCCCAACAGGGGGGAGATGGAAACACCATATATTTT
. | TRBJ1-1 | TRBV7-9 | . | CASSLEHRMNTEAFF | TGTGCCAGCAGCTTAGAGCACCGAATGAACACTGAAGCTTTCTTT
. | TRBJ2-1 | TRBV6-5 | . | CASSFVLSEEQFF | TGTGCCAGCAGTTTCGTTTTAAGCGAGGAGCAGTTCTTC
few | TRBJ1-3 | TRBV7-9 | TRBD1 | CASSRTGARNTIYF | TGTGCCAGCAGCCGGACAGGGGCGCGAAACACCATATATTTT
. | TRBJ2-7 | TRBV10-3 | . | CAISEYPGTGEQYF | TGTGCCATCAGTGAGTACCCAGGAACGGGCGAGCAGTACTTC
. | TRBJ2-4 | TRBV29-1 | TRBD1 | CSVVTQDRGKNIQYF | TGCAGCGTTGTAACCCAGGACAGGGGAAAAAACATTCAGTACTTC
. | TRBJ1-4 | TRBV25-1 | . | CASSGQAEKLFF | TGTGCCAGCAGTGGACAGGCGGAAAAACTGTTTTTT
. | TRBJ1-2 | TRBV27 | TRBD1 | CASRSRQGSWGYTF | TGTGCCAGCCGATCTAGACAGGGGAGTTGGGGCTACACCTTC
. | TRBJ2-2 | TRBV13 | . | CASSRMNTGELFF | TGTGCCAGCAGTCGAATGAACACCGGGGAGCTGTTTTTT
. | TRBJ2-3 | TRBV13 | . | CASSLRAPTDTQYF | TGTGCCAGCAGCTTAAGGGCTCCGACAGATACGCAGTATTTT
. | TRBJ2-1 | TRBV9 | TRBD2 | CASSVATSGNEQFF | TGTGCCAGCAGCGTAGCCACTAGCGGCAATGAGCAGTTCTTC
. | TRBJ1-5 | TRBV5-6 | . | CASSYGANSNQPQHF | TGTGCCAGCAGCTACGGGGCGAATAGCAATCAGCCCCAGCATTTT
. | TRBJ2-7 | TRBV10-2 | . | CASSDYEQYF | TGCGCCAGCAGTGATTACGAGCAGTACTTC
. | TRBJ2-1 | TRBV7-3 | TRBD2 | CASSPRTRSGGAFEIYEQFF | TGTGCCAGCAGCCCCCGTACGAGGAGCGGGGGGGCCTTCGAGATCTATGAGCAGTTCTTC
. | TRBJ1-2 | TRBV28 | . | CASSLAGPPAFSPGGYTF | TGTGCCAGCAGTTTAGCGGGACCGCCTGCCTTCTCGCCGGGGGGCTACACCTTC
. | TRBJ2-1 | TRBV4-1 | . | CASSQDMGLRSYNEQFF | TGCGCCAGCAGCCAAGATATGGGGTTGCGCTCCTACAATGAGCAGTTCTTC
once | TRBJ1-1 | TRBV27 | . | CASSFGRREAFF | TGTGCCAGCAGTTTCGGGCGGAGGGAAGCTTTCTTT
. | TRBJ1-4 | TRBV5-4 | . | CASSSDQGGEKLFF | TGTGCCAGCAGCTCGGACCAGGGTGGGGAAAAACTGTTTTTT
once | TRBJ2-7 | TRBV28 | TRBD2 | CASSGSSGSWGVGTYEQYF | TGTGCCAGCAGCGGATCTAGCGGGAGTTGGGGGGTTGGGACATACGAGCAGTACTTC
. | TRBJ2-7 | TRBV5-6 | . | CASSLGVREQYF | TGTGCCAGCAGCTTGGGGGTGCGGGAGCAGTACTTC
. | TRBJ2-1 | TRBV10-3 | . | CAISDTGNEQFF | TGTGCCATCAGTGATACAGGCAATGAGCAGTTCTTC